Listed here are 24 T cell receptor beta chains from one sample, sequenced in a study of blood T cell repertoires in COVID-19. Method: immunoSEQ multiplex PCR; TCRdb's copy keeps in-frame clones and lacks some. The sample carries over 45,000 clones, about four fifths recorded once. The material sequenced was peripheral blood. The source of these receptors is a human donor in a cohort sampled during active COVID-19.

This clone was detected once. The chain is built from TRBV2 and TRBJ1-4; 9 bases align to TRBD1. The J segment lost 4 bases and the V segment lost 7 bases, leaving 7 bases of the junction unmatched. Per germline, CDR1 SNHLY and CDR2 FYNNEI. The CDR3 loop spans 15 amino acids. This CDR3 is CASKTDRGNNEKLFF. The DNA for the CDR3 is TGTGCCAGCAAGACGGACAGGGGAAATAATGAAAAACTGTTTTTT.

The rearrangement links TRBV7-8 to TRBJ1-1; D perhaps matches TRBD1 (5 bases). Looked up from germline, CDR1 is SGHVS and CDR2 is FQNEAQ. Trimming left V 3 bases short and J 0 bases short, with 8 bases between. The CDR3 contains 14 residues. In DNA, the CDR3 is TGTGCCAGCAGCTTCAACAGGCTGAACACTGAAGCTTTCTTT. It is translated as CASSFNRLNTEAFF.

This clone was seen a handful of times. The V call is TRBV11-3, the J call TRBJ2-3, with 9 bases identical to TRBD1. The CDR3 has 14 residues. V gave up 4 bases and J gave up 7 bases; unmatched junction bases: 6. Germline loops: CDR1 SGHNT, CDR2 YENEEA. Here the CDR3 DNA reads TGTGCCAGCAGCTCTGGACAGGGGAGCCATACGCAGTATTTT. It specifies CASSSGQGSHTQYF.

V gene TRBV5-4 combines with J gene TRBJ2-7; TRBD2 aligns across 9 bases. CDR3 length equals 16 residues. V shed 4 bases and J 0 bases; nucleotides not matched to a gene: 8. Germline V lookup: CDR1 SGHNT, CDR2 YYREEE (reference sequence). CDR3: CASSALSGGRSYEQYF. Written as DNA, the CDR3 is TGTGCCAGCAGCGCACTTAGCGGGGGCCGCTCCTACGAGCAGTACTTC.

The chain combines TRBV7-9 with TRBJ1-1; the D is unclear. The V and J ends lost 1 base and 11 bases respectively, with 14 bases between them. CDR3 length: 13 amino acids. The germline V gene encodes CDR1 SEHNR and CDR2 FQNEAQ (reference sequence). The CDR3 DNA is TGTGCCAGCAGCTTAGAAGACTCGAAGTCGGCTTTCTTT. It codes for CASSLEDSKSAFF.

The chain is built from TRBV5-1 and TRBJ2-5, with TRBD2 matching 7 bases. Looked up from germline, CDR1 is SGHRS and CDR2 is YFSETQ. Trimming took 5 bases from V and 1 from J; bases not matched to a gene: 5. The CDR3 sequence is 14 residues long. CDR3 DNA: TGCGCCAGCAGGGAATGGGAGGGCCAAGAGACCCAGTACTTC. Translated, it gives CASREWEGQETQYF. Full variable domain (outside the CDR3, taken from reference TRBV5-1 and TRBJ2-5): KAGVTQTPRYLIKTRGQQVTLSCSPISGHRSVSWYQQTPGQGLQFLFEYFSETQRNKGNFPGRFSGRQFSNSRSEMNVSTLELGDSALYLCASREWEGQETQYFGPGTRLLVL.

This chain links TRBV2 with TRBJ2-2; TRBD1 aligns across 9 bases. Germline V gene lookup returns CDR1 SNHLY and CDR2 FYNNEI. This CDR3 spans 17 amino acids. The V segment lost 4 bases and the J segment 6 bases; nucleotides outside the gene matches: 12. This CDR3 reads CASSVRGQGTRAGELFF. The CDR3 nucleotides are TGTGCCAGCAGTGTTCGGGGACAGGGAACCCGGGCCGGGGAGCTGTTTTTT. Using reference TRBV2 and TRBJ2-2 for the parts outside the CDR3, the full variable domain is EPEVTQTPSHQVTQMGQEVILRCVPISNHLYFYWYRQILGQKVEFLVSFYNNEISEKSEIFDDQFSVERPDGSNFTLKIRSTKLEDSAMYFCASSVRGQGTRAGELFFGEGSRLTVL.

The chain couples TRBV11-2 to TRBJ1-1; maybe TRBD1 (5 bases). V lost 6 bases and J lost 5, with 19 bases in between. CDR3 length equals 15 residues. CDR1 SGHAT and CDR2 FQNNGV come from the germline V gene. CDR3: CASRLVGGGRTEAFF. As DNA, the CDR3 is TGTGCCAGCAGACTAGTGGGCGGGGGAAGGACTGAAGCTTTCTTT.

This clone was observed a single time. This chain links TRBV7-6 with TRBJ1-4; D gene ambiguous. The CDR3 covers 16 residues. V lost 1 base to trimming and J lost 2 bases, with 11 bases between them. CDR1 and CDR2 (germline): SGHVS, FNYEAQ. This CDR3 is CASSLVSGSTNEKLFF. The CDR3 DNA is TGTGCCAGCAGCTTAGTCTCGGGGTCGACTAATGAAAAACTGTTTTTT.

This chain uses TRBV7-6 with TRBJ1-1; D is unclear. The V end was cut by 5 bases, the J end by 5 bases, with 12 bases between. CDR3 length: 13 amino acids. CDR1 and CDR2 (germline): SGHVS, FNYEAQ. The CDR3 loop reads CASSGRVWTEAFF. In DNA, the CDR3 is TGTGCCAGCAGCGGGAGGGTGTGGACTGAAGCTTTCTTT.

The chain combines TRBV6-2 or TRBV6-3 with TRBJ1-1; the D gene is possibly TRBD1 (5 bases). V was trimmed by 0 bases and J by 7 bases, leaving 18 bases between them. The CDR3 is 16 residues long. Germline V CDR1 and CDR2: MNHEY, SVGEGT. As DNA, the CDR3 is TGTGCCAGCAGTTACTCTCTGGGACGGGACTCGTGTGAAGCTTTCTTT. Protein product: CASSYSLGRDSCEAFF.

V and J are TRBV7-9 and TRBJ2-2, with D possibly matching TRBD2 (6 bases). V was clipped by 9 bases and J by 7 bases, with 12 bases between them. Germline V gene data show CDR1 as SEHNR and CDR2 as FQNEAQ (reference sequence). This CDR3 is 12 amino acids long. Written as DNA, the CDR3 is TGTGCCAGTTTCCCGGGGGACGGGGAGCTGTTTTTT. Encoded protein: CASFPGDGELFF.

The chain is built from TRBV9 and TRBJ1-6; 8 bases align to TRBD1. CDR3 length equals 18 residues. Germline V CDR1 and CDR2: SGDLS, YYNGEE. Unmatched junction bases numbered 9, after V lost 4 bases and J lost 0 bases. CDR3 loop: CASSPGTGPSSYNSPLHF. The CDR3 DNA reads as TGTGCCAGCAGCCCCGGGACAGGCCCCAGCTCCTATAATTCACCCCTCCACTTT.

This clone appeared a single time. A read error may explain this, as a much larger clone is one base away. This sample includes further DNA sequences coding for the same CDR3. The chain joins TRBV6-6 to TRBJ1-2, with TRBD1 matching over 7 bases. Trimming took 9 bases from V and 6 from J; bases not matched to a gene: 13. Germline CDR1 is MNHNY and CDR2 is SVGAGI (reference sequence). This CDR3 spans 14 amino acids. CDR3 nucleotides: TGTGCCAGTAGATCCGGACAGGAACCACATGGCTACACCTTC. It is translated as CASRSGQEPHGYTF.

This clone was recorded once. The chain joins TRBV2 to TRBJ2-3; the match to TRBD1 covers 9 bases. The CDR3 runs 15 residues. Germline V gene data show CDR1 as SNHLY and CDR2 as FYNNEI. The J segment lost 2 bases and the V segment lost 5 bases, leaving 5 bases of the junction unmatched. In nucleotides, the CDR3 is TGTGCCAGCAGTCAGGGACAGGGATACACAGATACGCAGTATTTT. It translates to CASSQGQGYTDTQYF.

The CDR3 DNA sequence: TGTGCCACCGGCACCCTCCCGGGGGGGCTCTACGAGCAGTACTTC. It codes for CATGTLPGGLYEQYF. The gene calls are TRBV4-2 and TRBJ2-7; 8 bases match TRBD2. V was pared by 10 bases and J by 3 bases, with 14 bases of the junction left unmatched. Germline CDR1 is LGHNA and CDR2 is YNFKEQ. The CDR3 contains 15 residues.

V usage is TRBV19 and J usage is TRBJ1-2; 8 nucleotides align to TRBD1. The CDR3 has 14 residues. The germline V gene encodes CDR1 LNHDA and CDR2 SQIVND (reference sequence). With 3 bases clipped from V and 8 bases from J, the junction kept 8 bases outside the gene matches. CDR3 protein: CASSISTGGRGYTF. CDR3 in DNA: TGTGCCAGTAGTATCTCTACAGGGGGAAGGGGCTACACCTTC.

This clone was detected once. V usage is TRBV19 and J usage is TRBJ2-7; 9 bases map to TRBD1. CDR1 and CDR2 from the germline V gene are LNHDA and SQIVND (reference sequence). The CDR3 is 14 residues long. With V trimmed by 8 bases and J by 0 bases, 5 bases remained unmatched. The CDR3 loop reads CASRGQGSSYEQYF. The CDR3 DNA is TGTGCCAGTCGGGGACAGGGAAGCTCCTACGAGCAGTACTTC. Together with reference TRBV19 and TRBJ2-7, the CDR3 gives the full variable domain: DGGITQSPKYLFRKEGQNVTLSCEQNLNHDAMYWYRQDPGQGLRLIYYSQIVNDFQKGDIAEGYSVSREKKESFPLTVTSAQKNPTAFYLCASRGQGSSYEQYFGPGTRLTVT.

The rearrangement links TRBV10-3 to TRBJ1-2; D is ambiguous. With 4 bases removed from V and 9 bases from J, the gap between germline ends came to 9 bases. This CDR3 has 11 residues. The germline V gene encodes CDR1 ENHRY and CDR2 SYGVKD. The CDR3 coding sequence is TGTGCCATCAGTGTTGGAGTAAGCTACACCTTC. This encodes CAISVGVSYTF.

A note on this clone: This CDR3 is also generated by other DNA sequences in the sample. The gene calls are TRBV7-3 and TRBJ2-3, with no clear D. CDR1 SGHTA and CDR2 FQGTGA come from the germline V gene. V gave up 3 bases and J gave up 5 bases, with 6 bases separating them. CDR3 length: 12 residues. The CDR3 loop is CASSFSGDTQYF. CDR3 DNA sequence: TGTGCCAGCAGCTTCTCGGGAGATACGCAGTATTTT.

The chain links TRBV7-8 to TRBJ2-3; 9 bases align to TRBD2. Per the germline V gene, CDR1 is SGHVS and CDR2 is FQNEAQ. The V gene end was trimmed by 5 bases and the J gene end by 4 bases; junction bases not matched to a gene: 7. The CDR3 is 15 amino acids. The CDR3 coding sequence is TGTGCCAGCAGCCGCCGGGAGCGGGGGGCAGATACGCAGTATTTT. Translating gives CASSRRERGADTQYF. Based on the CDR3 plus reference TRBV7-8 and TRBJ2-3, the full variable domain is GAGVSQSPRYKVAKRGQDVALRCDPISGHVSLFWYQQALGQGPEFLTYFQNEAQLDKSGLPSDRFFAERPEGSVSTLKIQRTQQEDSAVYLCASSRRERGADTQYFGPGTRLTVL.

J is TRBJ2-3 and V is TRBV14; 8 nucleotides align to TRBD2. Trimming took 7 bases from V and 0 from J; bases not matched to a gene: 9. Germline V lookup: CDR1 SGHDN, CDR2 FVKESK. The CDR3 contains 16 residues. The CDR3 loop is CASTPRSGASTDTQYF. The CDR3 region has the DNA TGTGCCAGCACCCCTCGTAGCGGGGCTAGCACAGATACGCAGTATTTT.

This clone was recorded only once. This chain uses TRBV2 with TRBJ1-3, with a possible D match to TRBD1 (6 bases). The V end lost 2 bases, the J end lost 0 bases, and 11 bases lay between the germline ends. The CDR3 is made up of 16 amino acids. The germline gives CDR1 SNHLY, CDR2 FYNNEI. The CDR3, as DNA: TGTGCCAGCAGTGAACCAGGGGCACCCTCTGGAAACACCATATATTTT. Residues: CASSEPGAPSGNTIYF.

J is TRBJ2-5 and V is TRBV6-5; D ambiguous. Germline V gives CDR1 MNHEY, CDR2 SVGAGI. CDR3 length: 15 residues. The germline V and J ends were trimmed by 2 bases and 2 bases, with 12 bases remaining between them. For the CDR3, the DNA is TGTGCCAGCAGTTACGATTCCAGGCGACAAGAGACCCAGTACTTC. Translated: CASSYDSRRQETQYF.